These T cell receptor beta chains were read from a single sample in a study of shared clonotypes between healthy human individuals. Profiled with immunoSEQ multiplex PCR; TCRdb holds only in-frame clones, not every one. The data contain some 650,000 clones, around 97% of them singletons. The sequencing input was naive CD4+ T cells sorted from blood. The receptors were sampled from a woman between 25 and 40 years old in good health. Both conserved end residues are part of each CDR3. Fields, in order: CDR3 protein, CDR3 DNA, clone size, J gene, D gene, V gene. The D gene is left open where the match is weak. The size entry is marked missing in some rows and otherwise reads once, few, many or a size class.

cdr3_aa: CASSEQGPYQPQHF
cdr3_nt: TGTGCCAGCAGTGAGCAGGGTCCGTATCAGCCCCAGCATTTT
clone_size: once
j_call: TRBJ1-5
d_call: .
v_call: TRBV6-1

cdr3_aa: CASSFLTSGVGTQYF
cdr3_nt: TGCGCCAGCAGTTTCCTGACTAGCGGGGTGGGGACCCAGTACTTC
clone_size: once
j_call: TRBJ2-5
d_call: TRBD2
v_call: TRBV5-1

cdr3_aa: CASRMDSTDTQYF
cdr3_nt: TGTGCCAGCAGAATGGACAGCACAGATACGCAGTATTTT
clone_size: .
j_call: TRBJ2-3
d_call: .
v_call: TRBV7-8

cdr3_aa: CASSTGVGAHTDTQYF
cdr3_nt: TGTGCCAGCAGCACCGGGGTGGGGGCACACACAGATACGCAGTATTTT
clone_size: .
j_call: TRBJ2-3
d_call: .
v_call: TRBV11-2

cdr3_aa: CASSPPGQPFNQPQHF
cdr3_nt: TGTGCCAGCTCACCACCGGGACAGCCCTTCAATCAGCCCCAGCATTTT
clone_size: .
j_call: TRBJ1-5
d_call: TRBD1
v_call: TRBV18

cdr3_aa: CASSLGLAISTDTQYF
cdr3_nt: TGTGCCAGCAGCTTAGGGTTAGCGATAAGCACAGATACGCAGTATTTT
clone_size: .
j_call: TRBJ2-3
d_call: .
v_call: TRBV11-2

cdr3_aa: CASSLGQKETQYF
cdr3_nt: TGTGCCAGCTCCCTAGGGCAGAAAGAGACCCAGTACTTC
clone_size: .
j_call: TRBJ2-5
d_call: .
v_call: TRBV18

cdr3_aa: CASSFSGGYEQYF
cdr3_nt: TGTGCCAGCAGCTTTTCGGGAGGGTACGAGCAGTACTTC
clone_size: .
j_call: TRBJ2-7
d_call: TRBD2
v_call: TRBV7-9

cdr3_aa: CASSFWQTNTGELFF
cdr3_nt: TGTGCCAGCAGCTTTTGGCAGACGAACACCGGGGAGCTGTTTTTT
clone_size: .
j_call: TRBJ2-2
d_call: .
v_call: TRBV7-2

cdr3_aa: CASSEEFETQYF
cdr3_nt: TGTGCCAGCAGTGAGGAGTTTGAGACCCAGTACTTC
clone_size: .
j_call: TRBJ2-5
d_call: .
v_call: TRBV2

cdr3_aa: CASSFLRDRANTEAFF
cdr3_nt: TGTGCCAGCAGTTTTCTTAGGGACAGGGCGAACACTGAAGCTTTCTTT
clone_size: .
j_call: TRBJ1-1
d_call: TRBD1
v_call: TRBV27

cdr3_aa: CASAASGREEETQYF
cdr3_nt: TGTGCCAGCGCCGCTAGCGGGAGGGAGGAAGAGACCCAGTACTTC
clone_size: .
j_call: TRBJ2-5
d_call: TRBD2
v_call: TRBV19

cdr3_aa: CASSSGRWYEQYF
cdr3_nt: TGTGCCAGCAGCTCCGGGCGCTGGTACGAGCAGTACTTC
clone_size: .
j_call: TRBJ2-7
d_call: .
v_call: TRBV5-8

cdr3_aa: CASTVAGGTSAGEQYF
cdr3_nt: TGTGCCAGCACGGTAGCGGGAGGAACCTCCGCGGGCGAGCAGTACTTC
clone_size: .
j_call: TRBJ2-7
d_call: TRBD2
v_call: TRBV27

cdr3_aa: CSALGDQETQYF
cdr3_nt: TGCAGCGCGTTAGGGGACCAAGAGACCCAGTACTTC
clone_size: .
j_call: TRBJ2-5
d_call: .
v_call: TRBV29-1

cdr3_aa: CASTSPTVNEQFF
cdr3_nt: TGTGCCAGCACCAGCCCCACCGTTAATGAGCAGTTCTTC
clone_size: .
j_call: TRBJ2-1
d_call: .
v_call: TRBV5-4